This TCR beta chain comes out of a study of shared clonotypes between healthy human individuals. Per the original data handling: Filtering differed for immunoSEQ, which gave only junction sequences without quality scores. The table came from immunoSEQ multiplex PCR; TCRdb's copy has only in-frame clones and leaves some out. V and J calls and clone size come straight from that table; D and trimming were deduced from the DNA. The sample has about a million clones; approximately 80% are singletons. The sequencing input was memory CD4+ T cells sorted from blood. Subset specified: CD45RA-negative fraction. The clonotype originates from a man between 18 and 29 years old in good health.

The CDR3 DNA is TGCGCCAGCAGTGTTGGGACAGGGGCCGAGCAGTACTTC. Encoded protein: CASSVGTGAEQYF. The chain links TRBV5-1 to TRBJ2-7, with TRBD1 matching over 10 bases. The V segment lost 5 bases and the J segment 6 bases; nucleotides outside the gene matches: 5. Germline V gene lookup returns CDR1 SGHRS and CDR2 YFSETQ. This CDR3 is built from 13 residues.